The entry below gives a single T cell receptor (beta chain) sequence along with its context. Its antigen is still unknown. The sample belongs to a study of T cell responses to AZD1222 COVID-19 vaccine. Findings and limits, study-wide: In a largely white British group with more females than males, clonal diversity was possibly underestimated. The study sampled repertoires only after the peak T cell response. CD4 TCRs associated with vaccination spanned spike, dominating at 160-218 and 743-854. Breadth and depth of Spike-specific TCRs rose after two AZD1222 doses.

Method: immunoSEQ multiplex PCR; TCRdb's copy keeps in-frame clones and lacks some. Here the sample spans about 220,000 clones, 85% to 95% being singletons. CDR3 length: 12 residues. CDR1 and CDR2 (germline): MNHEY, SVGAGI. The junction had 7 bases not matched to a gene; V was cut back by 11 bases and J by 4 bases. The source is an adult in good health. Sequences were derived from peripheral blood, sampled on day 0 of MenACWY control vaccination. The chain employs TRBV6-5 and TRBJ1-2, with TRBD1 matching over 7 bases. The CDR3 coding sequence is TGTGCCGCAACGCAGGGGGGCTATGGCTACACCTTC. Translated, it gives CAATQGGYGYTF.